This T cell receptor (beta chain) emerged from a study of shared clonotypes between healthy human individuals. Only in-frame clones appear in the TCRdb table, and some are missing; sequencing was by immunoSEQ multiplex PCR. The repertoire consists of 2 million to 2.5 million clones, with 85% to 95% occurring once and the leading ten covering 0.37%. The CDR3 covers 16 residues. V lost 6 bases and J lost 0, with 16 bases in between. Looked up from germline, CDR1 is MNHEY and CDR2 is SMNVEV (reference sequence). Sequenced input: naive CD4+ T cells from PBMCs. Subset reported: CD45RA+ positively selected. The sequence was obtained from a man younger than 30 in good health. Some clones in this sample may be carry-over from other donors' samples. The chain links TRBV27 to TRBJ2-3; maybe TRBD1 (6 bases). The CDR3, as DNA: TGTGCCAGCAGACTTCCGCCCGGACAGAGCACAGATACGCAGTATTTT. Its translation is CASRLPPGQSTDTQYF.